Only a few counts were recorded for the clone carrying this T cell receptor beta chain. Its antigen is not known. The CDR3 regions of TCR beta were amplified from RNA transcripts. The TCR CDR3 first-round RT-PCR relied on the HTBI primer set. MiXCR, applied by TCRdb to the multiplex PCR reads, yields one record per CDR3 protein. The sample shows 140,000 or so distinct CDR3 sequences, approximately 20% of them seen only once. This sample was included in a study of T cells in Graves' hyperthyroidism and ophthalmopathy. As for the study in general: The blood sample was taken at first diagnosis, before treatment began. Study findings and constraints: Most thyroid clonotypes expanded above 0.001 were also detected in blood. Stable hyperthyroidism was told apart from ophthalmopathy by a model built on 13 V-J features.

The CDR3 covers 15 residues. The V gene lost 4 bases and the J gene lost 2 bases, with 15 bases spanning the gap. Germline V gene lookup returns CDR1 LGHDT and CDR2 YNNKEL (reference sequence). Sequenced material: blood. This chain uses TRBV3-1 with TRBJ2-7, with D maybe TRBD1 (5 bases). The sequence was obtained from a woman in her forties or fifties with Graves' hyperthyroidism that later progressed to Graves' ophthalmopathy. DNA for the CDR3: TGTGCCAGCAGCCCAGGGCGGTTAACTGCCTACGAGCAGTACTTC. This encodes CASSPGRLTAYEQYF.